This is a list of T cell receptor beta chains from one sample in a study of blood T cell repertoires in COVID-19. Using immunoSEQ multiplex PCR, the repertoire was profiled, and TCRdb retains in-frame clones only, with some absent. The table includes 30,000 to 45,000 clones, approximately 91% detected once. The sequencing input was peripheral blood. The source of these receptors is a man between 65 and 85 years old with active COVID-19. Each CDR3 is given with its conserved first and last residue. Each record gives: D gene, V gene, J gene, clone size, CDR3 DNA, CDR3 protein. A D gene is named only where the DNA matches it firmly. Expanded clones are given a class, and other clones once, few, many or no size at all.

>TRBD2|TRBV11-2|TRBJ2-1|NA
TGTGCCAGCAGCACACCCAGGTCTAGCGGGAGGTTCTACCCCAATGAGCAGTTCTTC
CASSTPRSSGRFYPNEQFF
>TRBD2|TRBV11-2|TRBJ2-5|NA
TGTGCCAGCAGCCCCCGGGAGGTCGAGACCCAGTACTTC
CASSPREVETQYF
>NA|TRBV5-3|TRBJ1-4|NA
TGTGCCAGAAGCTCGACGGGGGAAGAGCGGGCTGAAAAACTGTTTTTT
CARSSTGEERAEKLFF
>NA|TRBV2|TRBJ2-2|NA
TGTGCCAGCAGAACGGGAAGGAACACCGGGGAGCTGTTTTTT
CASRTGRNTGELFF
>NA|TRBV14|TRBJ2-5|NA
TGTGCCAGCAGCCCTCTCCGGGACACTCAAGAGACCCAGTACTTC
CASSPLRDTQETQYF
>TRBD1|TRBV5-5|TRBJ2-7|NA
TGTGCCAGCAGCTTGGCGGGGCAGGGGGCCTCCTACGAGCAGTACTTC
CASSLAGQGASYEQYF
>TRBD1|TRBV25-1|TRBJ2-1|NA
TGTGCCAGCAGTGCGTGGACAGGGCCCAATGAGCAGTTCTTC
CASSAWTGPNEQFF
>TRBD1|TRBV6-5|TRBJ2-7|NA
TGTGCCAGCCGGGACAGGGTTGGCGAGCAGTACTTC
CASRDRVGEQYF
>TRBD1|TRBV23-1|TRBJ1-5|NA
TGCGCCAGCAGTCAGGGGGACAGAGGGAATCAGCCCCAGCATTTT
CASSQGDRGNQPQHF
>TRBD2|TRBV30|TRBJ2-5|NA
TGTGCCTGGAGCTCGGGACTAGCGGGAGGAGAGACCCAGTACTTC
CAWSSGLAGGETQYF
>NA|TRBV4-1|TRBJ2-2|NA
TGCGCCAGCAGCCAATTGGAGTACTTCACCGGGGAGCTGTTTTTT
CASSQLEYFTGELFF
>NA|TRBV27|TRBJ2-7|NA
TGTGCCAGCAGTTTAGAGGCAGCTGCCTACTACAAGCAGTACTTC
CASSLEAAAYYKQYF
>NA|TRBV19|TRBJ2-7|NA
TGTGCCAGTAGCCGCAGAGCTGCGGGATTCTTCTACGAGCAGTACTTC
CASSRRAAGFFYEQYF
>TRBD2|TRBV25-1|TRBJ2-3|NA
TGTGCCAGCAGTGCGCTAGCGGGAGAGGCAGATACGCAGTATTTT
CASSALAGEADTQYF
>TRBD1|TRBV2|TRBJ2-4|NA
TGTGCCAGCAGTTTCAGGGGGTCCTTAGCCAAAAACATTCAGTACTTC
CASSFRGSLAKNIQYF
>NA|TRBV7-2|TRBJ2-2|NA
TGTGCCAGCAGCTTAGAAGCCAGGGCGACCGGGGAGCTGTTTTTT
CASSLEARATGELFF
>NA|TRBV19|TRBJ1-5|few
TGTGCCAGTTGGTCCGGCGGGCAGCCCCAGCATTTT
CASWSGGQPQHF
>NA|TRBV18|TRBJ1-5|NA
TGCGCCAGCTCGCGGCGGGTCGATCAGCCCCAGCATTTT
CASSRRVDQPQHF
>TRBD2|TRBV4-1|TRBJ2-7|once
TGCGCCAGCAGCCCCCAAACTAGCGGGGGGCGTAGCTACGAGCAGTACTTC
CASSPQTSGGRSYEQYF
>NA|TRBV5-1|TRBJ1-5|NA
TGCGCCAGCAGCCCGGGTACGCCCGGAGTTCAGCCCCAGCATTTT
CASSPGTPGVQPQHF
>NA|TRBV4-2|TRBJ2-2|NA
TGTGCCAGCACCCAGACTGACTCGAACACCGGGGAGCTGTTTTTT
CASTQTDSNTGELFF
>TRBD1|TRBV29-1|TRBJ2-3|NA
TGCAGCGTCACGGGCTCTCTTGGTGGGACAGGGACGACAGATACGCAGTATTTT
CSVTGSLGGTGTTDTQYF
>NA|TRBV11-2|TRBJ2-2|once
TGTGCCAGCAGGTCGCTAGGGGATTGGGAGCTGTTTTTT
CASRSLGDWELFF
>NA|TRBV4-3|TRBJ2-3|NA
TGCGCCAGCAGCCAAGACTCCTCGGATACGCAGTATTTT
CASSQDSSDTQYF
>TRBD1|TRBV6-1|TRBJ1-2|NA
TGTGCCAGCAGTGATAAGCGGGGACAGGGACCTGCTAACTATGGCTACACCTTC
CASSDKRGQGPANYGYTF
>TRBD1|TRBV6-2/TRBV6-3|TRBJ1-5|NA
TGTGCCAGCAGTCCAGCCGACAGGGGTAGGGATCAGCCCCAGCATTTT
CASSPADRGRDQPQHF
>TRBD1|TRBV7-2|TRBJ2-7|NA
TGTGCCAGCAGCTTAGTAGGGACAGAGACCTACGAGCAGTACTTC
CASSLVGTETYEQYF
>TRBD1|TRBV6-2/TRBV6-3|TRBJ1-5|NA
TGTGCCAGCAGTCAACGGGACAGGGGGCTTCAGCCCCAGCATTTT
CASSQRDRGLQPQHF
>TRBD2|TRBV5-1|TRBJ2-7|NA
TGCGCCAGCAGCTTGGCGGGGAGCGGGAGGGGGTACGAGCAGTACTTC
CASSLAGSGRGYEQYF
>NA|TRBV2|TRBJ2-3|NA
TGTGCCAGCAGTGAGAGACTAGTCGTCTCCACAGATACGCAGTATTTT
CASSERLVVSTDTQYF
>NA|TRBV6-2/TRBV6-3|TRBJ1-2|few
TGTGCCAGCAGTTATCGGGAACCCTATGGCTACACCTTC
CASSYREPYGYTF
>TRBD2|TRBV5-1|TRBJ2-3|NA
TGCGCCAGCAGCTTACCGGGGACTAGCGGTGCGGATACGCAGTATTTT
CASSLPGTSGADTQYF
>NA|TRBV7-2|TRBJ2-1|NA
TGTGCCAGCAGCTTACTAGAACAGGCTCGTGAGCAGTTCTTC
CASSLLEQAREQFF
>TRBD1|TRBV9|TRBJ2-5|NA
TGTGCCAGCAGCCCACTAGGACAGGGGGAGACCCAGTACTTC
CASSPLGQGETQYF
>TRBD1|TRBV6-6|TRBJ1-4|NA
TGTGCCAGCAGTGCACCCGGGACAGGGGGCGAAAAACTGTTTTTT
CASSAPGTGGEKLFF
>NA|TRBV19|TRBJ2-3|NA
TGTGCCAGTAGTATGCGGGACAGCTGGGCAGATACGCAGTATTTT
CASSMRDSWADTQYF
>NA|TRBV6-5|TRBJ2-1|NA
TGTGCCAGCAGTTACCAAAGCGTGGGTGAGCAGTTCTTC
CASSYQSVGEQFF
>NA|TRBV6-5|TRBJ2-1|NA
TGTGCCAGCAGTTTCCAGGGGGGACGGTCCAATGAGCAGTTCTTC
CASSFQGGRSNEQFF
>NA|TRBV7-2|TRBJ1-6|NA
TGTGCCAGCAGCTTAGTGGGACTGGGATTCGATAATTCACCCCTCCACTTT
CASSLVGLGFDNSPLHF
>TRBD2|TRBV5-4|TRBJ2-2|NA
TGTGCCAGCAGCTTGGGGAGGGTGGCTAGCGGGGCCGCCGGGGAGCTGTTTTTT
CASSLGRVASGAAGELFF
>NA|TRBV3-1/TRBV3-2|TRBJ2-2|few
TGTGCCAGCGTACAGGGAACCGGGGAGCTGTTTTTT
CASVQGTGELFF
>TRBD1|TRBV19|TRBJ1-2|few
TGTGCCAGTAGTGACCTCGGGACAGGAGGCTACACCTTC
CASSDLGTGGYTF
>NA|TRBV2|TRBJ1-1|NA
TGTGCCAGCAGTGGGACAGCCAACACTGAAGCTTTCTTT
CASSGTANTEAFF
>NA|TRBV4-1|TRBJ2-7|NA
TGCGCCAGCAGCCAAGAATCCGCCTCCCTAGCGACGGAGCAGTACTTC
CASSQESASLATEQYF
>TRBD2|TRBV19|TRBJ2-3|NA
TGTGCCAGTAGTACCCGACTAGCGGTTAGCACAGATACGCAGTATTTT
CASSTRLAVSTDTQYF